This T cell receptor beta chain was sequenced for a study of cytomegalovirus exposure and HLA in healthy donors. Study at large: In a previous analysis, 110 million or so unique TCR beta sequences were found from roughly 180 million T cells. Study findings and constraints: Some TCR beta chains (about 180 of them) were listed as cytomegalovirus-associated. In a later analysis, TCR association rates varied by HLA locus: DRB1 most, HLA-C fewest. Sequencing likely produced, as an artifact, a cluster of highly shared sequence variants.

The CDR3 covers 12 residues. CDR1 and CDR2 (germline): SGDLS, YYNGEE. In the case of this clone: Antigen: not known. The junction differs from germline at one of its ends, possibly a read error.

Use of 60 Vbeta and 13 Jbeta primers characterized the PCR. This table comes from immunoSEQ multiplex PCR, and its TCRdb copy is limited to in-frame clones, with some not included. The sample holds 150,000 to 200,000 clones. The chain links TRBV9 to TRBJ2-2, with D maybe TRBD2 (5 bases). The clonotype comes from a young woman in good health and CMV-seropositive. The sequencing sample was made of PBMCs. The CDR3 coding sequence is TGTGCCAGCAGCGTACGGCCCGGGGAGCAGTTTTTT. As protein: CASSVRPGEQFF.